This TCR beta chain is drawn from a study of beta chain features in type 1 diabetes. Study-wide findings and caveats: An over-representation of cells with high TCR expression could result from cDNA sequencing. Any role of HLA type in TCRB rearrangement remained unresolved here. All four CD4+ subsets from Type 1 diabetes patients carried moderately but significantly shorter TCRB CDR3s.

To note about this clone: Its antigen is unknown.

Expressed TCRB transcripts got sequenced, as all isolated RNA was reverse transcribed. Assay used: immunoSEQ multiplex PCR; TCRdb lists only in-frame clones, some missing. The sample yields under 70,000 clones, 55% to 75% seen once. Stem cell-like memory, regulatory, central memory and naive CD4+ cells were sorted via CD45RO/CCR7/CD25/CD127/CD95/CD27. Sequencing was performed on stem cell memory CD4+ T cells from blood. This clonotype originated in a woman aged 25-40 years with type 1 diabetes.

In DNA, the CDR3 is TGTGCCAGCAGCCCCCGACTAGCGGGAAGGTGGGAGACCCAGTACTTC. It specifies CASSPRLAGRWETQYF. The chain couples TRBV7-9 to TRBJ2-5; 11 bases align to TRBD2. Per germline, CDR1 SEHNR and CDR2 FQNEAQ (reference sequence). The length of the CDR3 is 16 residues. V lost 5 bases to trimming and J lost 5 bases; unmatched junction nucleotides: 10.